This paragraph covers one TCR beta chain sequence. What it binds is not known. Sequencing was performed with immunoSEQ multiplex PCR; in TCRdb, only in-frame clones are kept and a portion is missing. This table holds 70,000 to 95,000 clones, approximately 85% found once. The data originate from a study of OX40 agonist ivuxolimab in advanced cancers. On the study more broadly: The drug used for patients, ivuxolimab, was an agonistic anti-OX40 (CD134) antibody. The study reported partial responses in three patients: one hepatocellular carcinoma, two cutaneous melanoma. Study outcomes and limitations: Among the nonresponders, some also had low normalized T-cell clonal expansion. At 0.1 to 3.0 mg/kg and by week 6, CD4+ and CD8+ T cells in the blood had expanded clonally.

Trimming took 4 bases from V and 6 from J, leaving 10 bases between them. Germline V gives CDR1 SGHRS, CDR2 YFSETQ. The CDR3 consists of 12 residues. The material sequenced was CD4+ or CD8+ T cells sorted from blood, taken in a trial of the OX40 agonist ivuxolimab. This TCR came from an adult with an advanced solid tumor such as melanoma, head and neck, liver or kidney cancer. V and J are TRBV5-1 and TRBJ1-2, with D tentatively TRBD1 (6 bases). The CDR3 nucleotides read TGCGCCAGCAGCATTCCAGGGGATGGCTACACCTTC. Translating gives CASSIPGDGYTF.